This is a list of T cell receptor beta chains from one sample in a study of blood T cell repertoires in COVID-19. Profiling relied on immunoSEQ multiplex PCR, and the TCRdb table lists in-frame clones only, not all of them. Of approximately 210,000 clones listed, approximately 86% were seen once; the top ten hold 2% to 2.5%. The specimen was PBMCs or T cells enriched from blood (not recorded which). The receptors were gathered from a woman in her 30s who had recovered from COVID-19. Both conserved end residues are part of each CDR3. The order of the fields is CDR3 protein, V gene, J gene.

CDR3aa: CASSPEVYNEQFF
v_gene: TRBV7-3
j_gene: TRBJ2-1

CDR3aa: CASSQITSLDTQYF
v_gene: TRBV5-6
j_gene: TRBJ2-3

CDR3aa: CASSQDWRSPNEQFF
v_gene: TRBV4-2
j_gene: TRBJ2-1

CDR3aa: CASSLDGRPGGTEAFF
v_gene: TRBV5-1
j_gene: TRBJ1-1

CDR3aa: CASSQGTGGENTEAFF
v_gene: TRBV3-1/TRBV3-2
j_gene: TRBJ1-1

CDR3aa: CASSLDRGGEKLFF
v_gene: TRBV14
j_gene: TRBJ1-4

CDR3aa: CASTLPGRGAFF
v_gene: TRBV7-9
j_gene: TRBJ1-1

CDR3aa: CASSQQALGADTQYF
v_gene: TRBV4-3
j_gene: TRBJ2-3

CDR3aa: CASSLEDGTSYGYTF
v_gene: TRBV5-1
j_gene: TRBJ1-2

CDR3aa: CASSLLPLGTSGSSYEQYF
v_gene: TRBV28
j_gene: TRBJ2-7

CDR3aa: CASSNRESIYGYTF
v_gene: TRBV6-5
j_gene: TRBJ1-2

CDR3aa: CAISADESTGLGFSSYEQYF
v_gene: TRBV10-3
j_gene: TRBJ2-7

CDR3aa: CASSPLGVEGYTF
v_gene: TRBV18
j_gene: TRBJ1-2

CDR3aa: CASSPYDQAGGAPGELFF
v_gene: TRBV18
j_gene: TRBJ2-2

CDR3aa: CASSYGTIVSYNEQFF
v_gene: TRBV6-2/TRBV6-3
j_gene: TRBJ2-1

CDR3aa: CATSGVYNEQFF
v_gene: TRBV24-1
j_gene: TRBJ2-1

CDR3aa: CASSQGQSYNEQFF
v_gene: TRBV19
j_gene: TRBJ2-1

CDR3aa: CASSPRTPGETQYF
v_gene: TRBV7-6
j_gene: TRBJ2-5

CDR3aa: CATSPGQGDSPLHF
v_gene: TRBV24-1
j_gene: TRBJ1-6

CDR3aa: CACDRRGEKLFF
v_gene: TRBV30
j_gene: TRBJ1-4

CDR3aa: CASKGTGTHEQYF
v_gene: TRBV19
j_gene: TRBJ2-7

CDR3aa: CASRGLVTRNTEAFF
v_gene: TRBV27
j_gene: TRBJ1-1

CDR3aa: CASSPAQASYNEQFF
v_gene: TRBV7-3
j_gene: TRBJ2-1

CDR3aa: CASSLRTPANYGYTF
v_gene: TRBV11-3
j_gene: TRBJ1-2

CDR3aa: CATSDGSASYNEQFF
v_gene: TRBV24-1
j_gene: TRBJ2-1

CDR3aa: CASSELRGTGGTEAFF
v_gene: TRBV25-1
j_gene: TRBJ1-1

CDR3aa: CAWSVGAEGDTEAFF
v_gene: TRBV30
j_gene: TRBJ1-1

CDR3aa: CASRTGLGYTF
v_gene: TRBV28
j_gene: TRBJ1-2

CDR3aa: CATGASGALYNEQFF
v_gene: TRBV30
j_gene: TRBJ2-1